The sequence of this T cell receptor beta chain was determined in a study of regulatory T cells in long-lasting Graves disease. This clonotype has a handful of counts. Stated time point: newly diagnosed GD, antithyroid drugs for less than 3 months. Scientists built the TCR library using RNA that was extracted from PBMCs. Building of the TCR beta libraries involved iRepertoire HTBI primers and Arm-PCR of CDR3 regions. TCRdb re-derived calls from the multiplex PCR reads in MiXCR, one entry per CDR3 protein. The table records over 350,000 distinct CDR3 sequences, around 15% of them present only once. The data also belong to a second study, concerning T cells in Graves' hyperthyroidism and ophthalmopathy.

Sequencing used peripheral blood mononuclear cells (PBMCs), obtained at new diagnosis, from a patient treated with antithyroid drugs. The clonotype comes from a woman between 50 and 59 years old with Graves disease.

CDR3 sequence (DNA): TGCGCCAGCAGCTTGTTGCGCGGGAGGGCCGAAGATACGCAGTATTTT. It translates to CASSLLRGRAEDTQYF. V usage is TRBV5-1 and J usage is TRBJ2-3; 9 nucleotides match TRBD2. The V gene's germline CDR1 is SGHRS and CDR2 YFSETQ. The V and J ends lost 1 base and 5 bases, in that order; junction bases with no gene match: 8. The length of the CDR3 is 16 residues.